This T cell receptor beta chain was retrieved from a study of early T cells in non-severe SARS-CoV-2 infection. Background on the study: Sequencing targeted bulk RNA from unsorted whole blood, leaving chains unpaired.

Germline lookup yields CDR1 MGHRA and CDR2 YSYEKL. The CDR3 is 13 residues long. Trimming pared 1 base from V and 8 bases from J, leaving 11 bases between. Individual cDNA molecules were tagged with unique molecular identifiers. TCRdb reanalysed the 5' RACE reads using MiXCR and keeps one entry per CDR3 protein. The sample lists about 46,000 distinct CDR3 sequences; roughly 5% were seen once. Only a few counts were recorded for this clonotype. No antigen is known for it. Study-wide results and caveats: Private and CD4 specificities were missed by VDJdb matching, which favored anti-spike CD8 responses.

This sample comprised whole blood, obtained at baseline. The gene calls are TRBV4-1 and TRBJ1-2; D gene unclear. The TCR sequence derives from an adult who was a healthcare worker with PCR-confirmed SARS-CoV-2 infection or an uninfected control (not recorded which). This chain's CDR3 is CASSQVGRYGYTF. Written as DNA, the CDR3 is TGCGCCAGCAGCCAAGTCGGGAGATACGGCTACACCTTC.